This TCR beta chain was retrieved from a study of T cells in Graves' hyperthyroidism and ophthalmopathy. Broader study findings: The majority of expanded thyroid clonotypes above 0.001 also appeared in blood. Separating ophthalmopathy from stable hyperthyroidism was achieved by a 13 V-J model. Median prediction lead before ophthalmopathy onset was 6.5 months with the model.

V shed 2 bases and J shed 0 bases, with 8 bases lying between them. Germline V CDR1 and CDR2: MGHDK, SYGVNS. The CDR3 covers 15 residues. Amplification yielded TCR beta CDR3 regions, with RNA transcripts as the source. Using the HTBI primer set, a first-round RT-PCR was run on the TCR CDR3. TCRdb called the multiplex PCR reads again in MiXCR, with one record for every CDR3 protein. The table records under 350,000 distinct CDR3 sequences, around 23% of them present only once. This clonotype was picked up one time. Antigen specificity is unknown. This chain connects TRBV25-1 to TRBJ1-3; D is unresolved. Sequenced input: blood. The source is a woman between 50 and 59 years old with Graves' hyperthyroidism. In nucleotides, the CDR3 is TGTGCCAGCAGTGAAGCGAAGCACTCTGGAAACACCATATATTTT. It specifies CASSEAKHSGNTIYF.